These 22 T cell receptor beta chains share one sample of origin, sequenced in a study of shared clonotypes between healthy human individuals (TCRdb year 2020). Library prep was done by the immunoSEQ multiplex PCR assay. TCRdb took this table from immuneACCESS and kept in-frame rearrangements with V and J called. Such tables lack part of the clones; where checked against another copy, unresolved V genes explain under half of the gap, and the rest is unexplained. A total of over 2 million clones appear in this sample, about 90% of them only once. The leading ten clones occupy about 0.41% of the sample. The sample taken for sequencing was naive CD4+ T cells from PBMCs. The cell subset or site label of this sample denotes: CD45RA+ positively selected. The source is a man aged 18 to 30 in good health. Some clones in this sample may be carry-over from other donors' samples.

The chain combines TRBV28 with TRBJ2-1; the match to TRBD2 covers 11 bases. CDR1 and CDR2 from the germline V gene are MDHEN and SYDVKM. With 6 bases clipped from V and 4 bases from J, the junction kept 8 bases outside the gene matches. CDR3 length: 16 amino acids. CDR3 loop: CASSEKLAGVYNEQFF. The CDR3 DNA is TGTGCCAGCAGCGAAAAACTAGCGGGGGTTTACAATGAGCAGTTCTTC.

The genes are TRBV15 and TRBJ1-5, with D unresolved. Germline lookup yields CDR1 LNHNV and CDR2 YYDKDF (reference sequence). This CDR3 region has 12 residues. Trimming pared 2 bases from V and 5 bases from J, leaving 4 bases between. The CDR3 DNA is TGTGCCACCAGCAGAACCTATCAGCCCCAGCATTTT. Translation: CATSRTYQPQHF.

In its sample, this clone was seen a few times. Other DNA sequences in the same sample also yield this CDR3. The gene calls are TRBV12-5 and TRBJ2-6; D call uncertain. CDR3 size: 13 residues. V lost 6 bases and J 0 bases, leaving 3 bases between the germline ends. Germline values: CDR1 LGHNT, CDR2 FRNRAP. The CDR3 nucleotides read TGTGCTAGTGGCCTCTCTGGGGCCAACGTCCTGACTTTC. Its translation is CASGLSGANVLTF.

V and J are TRBV9 and TRBJ2-1; no reliable D call. Between the trimmed V and J ends, which lost 4 bases and 1 base, there was a span of 6 bases. Germline CDR1 is SGDLS and CDR2 is YYNGEE. This CDR3 region has 13 residues. CDR3 bases: TGTGCCAGCAGCCTCCGTTCCTACAATGAGCAGTTCTTC. Translation: CASSLRSYNEQFF. Full variable domain (remainder filled in from reference TRBV9 and TRBJ2-1): DSGVTQTPKHLITATGQRVTLRCSPRSGDLSVYWYQQSLDQGLQFLIQYYNGEERAKGNILERFSAQQFPDLHSELNLSSLELGDSALYFCASSLRSYNEQFFGPGTRLTVL.

This chain links TRBV2 with TRBJ1-3, with D tentatively TRBD1 (5 bases). CDR1 and CDR2 from the germline V gene are SNHLY and FYNNEI. The V end lost 7 bases, the J end lost 1 base, and 14 bases lay between the germline ends. The CDR3 is 15 residues long. The CDR3 bases are TGTGCCAGCAACATCGATGGGGCTTCTGGAAACACCATATATTTT. This codes for CASNIDGASGNTIYF.

The CDR3 region has the DNA TGTGCCAGCAGCTTAGAACATCTTCTAAGGACCCAGTACTTC. It specifies CASSLEHLLRTQYF. This chain uses TRBV7-2 with TRBJ2-5; no firm D call. Germline CDR1 and CDR2: SGHTA and FQGNSA. V gave up 1 base and J gave up 7 bases, with 13 bases separating them. The CDR3 runs to 14 residues.

This chain links TRBV28 with TRBJ1-4; 9 bases are a match to TRBD1. The V gene end was trimmed by 4 bases and the J gene end by 7 bases; junction bases not matched to a gene: 13. CDR3 length: 17 amino acids. Germline loops: CDR1 MDHEN, CDR2 SYDVKM. In DNA form, the CDR3 reads TGTGCCAGCAGTTCCTCCAGCAGACAGGGGGGAGGTGAAAAACTGTTTTTT. Amino acids: CASSSSSRQGGGEKLFF.

The genes are TRBV28 and TRBJ2-5; D remains ambiguous. Trimming pared 6 bases from V and 1 base from J, leaving 12 bases between. Germline values: CDR1 MDHEN, CDR2 SYDVKM. The CDR3 consists of 14 residues. The CDR3 spells CASSEDWLQETQYF. Here the CDR3 DNA reads TGTGCCAGCAGCGAAGACTGGCTCCAAGAGACCCAGTACTTC.

V is TRBV19 and J is TRBJ1-2; 8 bases align to TRBD1. Per germline, CDR1 LNHDA and CDR2 SQIVND (reference sequence). This CDR3 is 13 amino acids long. J lost 8 bases, V lost 6 bases, and 8 bases had no gene match. The CDR3 DNA reads TGTGCCAGTAGCCCCCGGGACAGGCCAGGCTACACCTTC. Its translation is CASSPRDRPGYTF.

The rearrangement links TRBV5-1 to TRBJ1-3; D is unresolved. Germline lookup yields CDR1 SGHRS and CDR2 YFSETQ. The CDR3 length is 16 residues. Trimming shortened V by 0 bases and J by 0 bases, and 10 bases separated the two germline ends. In DNA, the CDR3 is TGCGCCAGCAGCTTGGGGTTTGGGGACTCTGGAAACACCATATATTTT. Its translation: CASSLGFGDSGNTIYF.

The chain links TRBV5-4 to TRBJ1-4, with 12 bases lining up with TRBD1. CDR1 is SGHNT, CDR2 YYREEE, per germline (reference sequence). This CDR3 comprises 14 residues. V shed 4 bases and J 7 bases; nucleotides not matched to a gene: 2. The CDR3 DNA is TGTGCCAGCAGCGTGGGACAGGGGGCTGAAAAACTGTTTTTT. As protein: CASSVGQGAEKLFF.

The chain links TRBV9 to TRBJ2-1, with 9 bases matching TRBD2. V was clipped by 4 bases and J by 10 bases; unmatched bases: 12. The CDR3 runs to 15 residues. Germline V gene data show CDR1 as SGDLS and CDR2 as YYNGEE. DNA of the CDR3: TGTGCCAGCAGCCCTGGAGTAGCGGGAGCAACGGAGCAGTTCTTC. Translated, it gives CASSPGVAGATEQFF.

The V gene is TRBV7-2, the J gene TRBJ2-5; TRBD2 matches 13 bases. This CDR3 has 18 amino acids. With 2 bases clipped from V and 5 bases from J, the junction kept 11 bases outside the gene matches. Germline CDR1 reads SGHTA; CDR2 reads FQGNSA. The CDR3 DNA reads as TGTGCCAGCAGCTTAACTTCAGGACTAGCGGGAGACTCGGAGACCCAGTACTTC. The encoded protein is CASSLTSGLAGDSETQYF.

The chain combines TRBV7-9 with TRBJ1-1; 8 bases agree with TRBD1. Germline-derived CDR1 and CDR2 are SEHNR and FQNEAQ (reference sequence). Trimming cost V 5 bases and J 1 base; bases outside gene matches: 3. This CDR3 is 14 amino acids long. CDR3 region: CASSPDRGNTEAFF. The CDR3 bases are TGTGCCAGCAGCCCAGACAGGGGGAACACTGAAGCTTTCTTT.

The rearrangement uses TRBV14 and TRBJ1-5, with 10 bases that match TRBD1. Germline V gives CDR1 SGHDN, CDR2 FVKESK. This CDR3 has 16 residues. V lost 8 bases, J lost 8 bases, and 15 bases stayed unmatched. The CDR3 is CASPLRTGGIVKPQHF. DNA of the CDR3: TGTGCCAGCCCTCTGCGGACAGGGGGAATAGTTAAGCCCCAGCATTTT.

The rearrangement uses TRBV6-6 and TRBJ2-2; perhaps TRBD2 as D (6 bases). The germline CDR1 and CDR2 sequences are MNHNY and SVGAGI (reference sequence). The CDR3 covers 14 residues. Trimming removed 7 bases at V and 7 bases at J, with 16 bases between. The DNA for the CDR3 is TGTGCCAGCAAACCAGATGGCGGGGTCGGGGAGCTGTTTTTT. Amino acids: CASKPDGGVGELFF.

The chain recombines TRBV11-2 with TRBJ2-7; D call uncertain. Germline CDR1 SGHAT, CDR2 FQNNGV. Trimming left V 1 base short and J 5 bases short, with 6 bases between. There are 12 residues in the CDR3. The CDR3 loop reads CASSLVGNEQYF. The CDR3 bases are TGTGCCAGCAGCTTAGTAGGGAACGAGCAGTACTTC.

The CDR3 DNA is TGTGCCGGCACCTCAGGCCTCCCGGGTGGAGGCTACACCTTC. Its translation: CAGTSGLPGGGYTF. The chain carries TRBV18 and TRBJ1-2; unclear D gene. Trimming cost V 11 bases and J 8 bases, with 24 bases left between them. CDR3 length equals 14 residues. Germline lookup yields CDR1 KGHSH and CDR2 LQKENI.

This chain uses TRBV19 with TRBJ1-5; tentatively, D is TRBD1 (5 bases). The CDR3 sequence is 15 residues long. Trimming removed 4 bases at V and 6 bases at J, with 16 bases between. CDR1 and CDR2 from the germline V gene are LNHDA and SQIVND (reference sequence). The CDR3 nucleotides are TGTGCCAGTAGTACCGGGGCCGTAGGATCTCAGCCCCAGCATTTT. Translating gives CASSTGAVGSQPQHF.

V gene TRBV5-1 combines with J gene TRBJ2-5; TRBD2 matches 10 bases. CDR1 is SGHRS and CDR2 is YFSETQ in the germline V gene. This CDR3 is 16 amino acids long. V gave up 4 bases and J gave up 4 bases; unmatched junction bases: 10. The DNA of the CDR3 is TGCGCCAGCAGCGCCTCTAGCGGGAGTGTTCCAGAGACCCAGTACTTC. This codes for CASSASSGSVPETQYF.

The chain combines TRBV28 with TRBJ2-3; perhaps D is TRBD1 or TRBD2 (5 bases each). The CDR3 loop spans 14 amino acids. CDR1 and CDR2 (germline): MDHEN, SYDVKM. Trimming stripped 6 bases from V and 4 bases from J, with 14 bases between. CDR3 sequence: CASRRDRGPDTQYF. In DNA form, the CDR3 reads TGTGCCAGCAGGAGGGATCGGGGACCAGATACGCAGTATTTT.

The rearrangement uses TRBV9 and TRBJ2-1; either TRBD1 or TRBD2 may supply D (5 bases each). Trimming took 4 bases from V and 9 from J, leaving 23 bases between them. In germline, CDR1 is SGDLS, CDR2 YYNGEE. The CDR3 loop spans 16 amino acids. The CDR3 sequence is CASSKRGASVGIEQFF. CDR3 DNA: TGTGCCAGCAGCAAAAGAGGGGCCTCGGTGGGGATTGAGCAGTTCTTC.